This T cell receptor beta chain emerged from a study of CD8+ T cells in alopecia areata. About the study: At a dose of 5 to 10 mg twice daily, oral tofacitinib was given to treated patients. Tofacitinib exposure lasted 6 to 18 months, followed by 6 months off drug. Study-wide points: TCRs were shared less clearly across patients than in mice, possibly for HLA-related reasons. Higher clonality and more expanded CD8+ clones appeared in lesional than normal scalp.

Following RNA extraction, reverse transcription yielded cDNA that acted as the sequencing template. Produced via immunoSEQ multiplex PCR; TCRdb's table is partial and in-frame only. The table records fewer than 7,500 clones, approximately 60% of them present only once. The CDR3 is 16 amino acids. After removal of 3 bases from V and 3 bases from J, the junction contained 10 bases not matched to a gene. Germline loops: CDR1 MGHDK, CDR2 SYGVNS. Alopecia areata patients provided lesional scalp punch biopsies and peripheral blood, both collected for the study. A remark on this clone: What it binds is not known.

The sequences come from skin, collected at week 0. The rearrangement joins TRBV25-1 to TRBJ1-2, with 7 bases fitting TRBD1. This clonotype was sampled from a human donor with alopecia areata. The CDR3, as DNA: TGTGCCAGCAGTGAGACGGCAGGGGGTCAATACTATGGCTACACCTTC. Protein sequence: CASSETAGGQYYGYTF.